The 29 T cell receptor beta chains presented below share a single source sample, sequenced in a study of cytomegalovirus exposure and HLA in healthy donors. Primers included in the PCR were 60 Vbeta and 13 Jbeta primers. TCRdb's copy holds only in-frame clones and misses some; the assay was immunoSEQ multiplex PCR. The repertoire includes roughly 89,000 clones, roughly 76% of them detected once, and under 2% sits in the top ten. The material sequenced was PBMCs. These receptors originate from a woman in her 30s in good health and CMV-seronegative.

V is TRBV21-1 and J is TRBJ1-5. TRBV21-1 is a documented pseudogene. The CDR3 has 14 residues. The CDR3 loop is CASSKSNSNQPQHF. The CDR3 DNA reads TGTGCCAGCAGCAAATCTAATAGCAATCAGCCCCAGCATTTT.

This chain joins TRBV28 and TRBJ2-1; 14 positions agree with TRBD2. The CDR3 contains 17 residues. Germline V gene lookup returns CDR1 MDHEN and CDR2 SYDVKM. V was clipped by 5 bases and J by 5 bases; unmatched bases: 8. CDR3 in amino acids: CASSPRPGLAGDNEQFF. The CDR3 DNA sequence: TGTGCCAGCAGTCCAAGGCCGGGACTAGCGGGGGACAATGAGCAGTTCTTC.

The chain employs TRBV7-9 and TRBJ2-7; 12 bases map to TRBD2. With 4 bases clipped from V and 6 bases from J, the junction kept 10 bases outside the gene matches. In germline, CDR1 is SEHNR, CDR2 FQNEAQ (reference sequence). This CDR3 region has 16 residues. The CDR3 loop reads CASSYGTSGPPGEQYF. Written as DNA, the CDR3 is TGTGCCAGCAGCTACGGGACTAGCGGGCCCCCGGGCGAGCAGTACTTC. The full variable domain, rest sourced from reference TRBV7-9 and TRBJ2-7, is DTGVSQNPRHKITKRGQNVTFRCDPISEHNRLYWYRQTLGQGPEFLTYFQNEAQLEKSRLLSDRFSAERPKGSFSTLEIQRTEQGDSAMYLCASSYGTSGPPGEQYFGPGTRLTVT.

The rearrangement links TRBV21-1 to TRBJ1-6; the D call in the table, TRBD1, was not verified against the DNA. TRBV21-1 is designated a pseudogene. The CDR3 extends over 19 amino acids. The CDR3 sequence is CASSKFLVLTDRVYSPLHF. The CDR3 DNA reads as TGTGCCAGCAGCAAATTCTTGGTCCTGACGGACAGGGTCTATTCACCCCTCCACTTT.

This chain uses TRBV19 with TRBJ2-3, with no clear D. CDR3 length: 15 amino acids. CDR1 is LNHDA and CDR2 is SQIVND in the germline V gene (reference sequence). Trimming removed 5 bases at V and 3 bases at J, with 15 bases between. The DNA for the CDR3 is TGTGCCAGTAGTCAGTCACCGCACGGGACAGATACGCAGTATTTT. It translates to CASSQSPHGTDTQYF.

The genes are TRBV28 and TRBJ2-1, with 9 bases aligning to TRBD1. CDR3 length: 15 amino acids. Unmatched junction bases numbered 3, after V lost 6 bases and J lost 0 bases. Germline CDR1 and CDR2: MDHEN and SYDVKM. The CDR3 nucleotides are TGTGCCAGCAGGTCGGGACAGGGCTCCTACAATGAGCAGTTCTTC. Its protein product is CASRSGQGSYNEQFF.

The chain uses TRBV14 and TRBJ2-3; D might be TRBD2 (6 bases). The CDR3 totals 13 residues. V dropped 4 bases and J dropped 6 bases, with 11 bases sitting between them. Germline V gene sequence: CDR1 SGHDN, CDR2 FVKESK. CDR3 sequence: CASSRGGPDTQYF. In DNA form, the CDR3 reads TGTGCCAGCAGCCGAGGAGGGCCCGATACGCAGTATTTT.

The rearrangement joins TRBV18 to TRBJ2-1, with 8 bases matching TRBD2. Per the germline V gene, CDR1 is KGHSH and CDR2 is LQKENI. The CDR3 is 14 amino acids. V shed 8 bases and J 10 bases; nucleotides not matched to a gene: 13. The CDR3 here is CASGHGGVGAEQFF. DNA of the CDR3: TGTGCCAGCGGACACGGGGGGGTTGGGGCAGAGCAGTTCTTC.

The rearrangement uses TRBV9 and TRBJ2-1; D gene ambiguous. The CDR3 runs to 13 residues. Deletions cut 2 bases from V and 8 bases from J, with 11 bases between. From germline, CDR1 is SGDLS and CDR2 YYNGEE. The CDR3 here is CASSVSSADEQFF. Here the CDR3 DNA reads TGTGCCAGCAGCGTCTCCTCCGCGGATGAGCAGTTCTTC.

The CDR3 DNA reads TGCGCCAGCAGTTACAGGGAAGGCACTGAAGCTTTCTTT. The encoded protein is CASSYREGTEAFF. The chain recombines TRBV5-1 with TRBJ1-1, with D perhaps TRBD1 (6 bases). Trimming cost V 5 bases and J 4 bases, with 12 bases left between them. There are 13 residues in the CDR3. Germline V gene sequence: CDR1 SGHRS, CDR2 YFSETQ.

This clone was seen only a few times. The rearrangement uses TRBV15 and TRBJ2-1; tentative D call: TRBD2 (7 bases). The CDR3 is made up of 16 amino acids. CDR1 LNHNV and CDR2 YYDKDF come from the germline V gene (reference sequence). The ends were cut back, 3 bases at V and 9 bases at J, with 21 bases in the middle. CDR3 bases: TGTGCCACCAGCAGTAGGGGGAGCGGGAATTGGGGTGAGCAGTTCTTC. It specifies CATSSRGSGNWGEQFF.

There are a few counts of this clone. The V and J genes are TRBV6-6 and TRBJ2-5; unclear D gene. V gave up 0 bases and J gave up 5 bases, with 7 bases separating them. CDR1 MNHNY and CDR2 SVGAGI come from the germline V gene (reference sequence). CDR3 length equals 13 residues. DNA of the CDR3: TGTGCCAGCAGTTACTCGAACACGGAGACCCAGTACTTC. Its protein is CASSYSNTETQYF.

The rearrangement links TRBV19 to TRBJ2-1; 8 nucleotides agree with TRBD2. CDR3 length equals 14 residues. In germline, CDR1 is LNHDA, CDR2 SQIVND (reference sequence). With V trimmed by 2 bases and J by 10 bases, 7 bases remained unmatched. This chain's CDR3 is CASSISFWTSEQFF. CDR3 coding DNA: TGTGCCAGTAGTATATCCTTCTGGACTAGCGAGCAGTTCTTC.

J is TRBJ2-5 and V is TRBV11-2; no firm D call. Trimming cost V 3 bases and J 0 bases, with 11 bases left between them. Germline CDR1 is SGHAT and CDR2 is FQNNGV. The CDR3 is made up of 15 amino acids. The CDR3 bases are TGTGCCAGCAGCTTTTGGCAGGCCGACCAAGAGACCCAGTACTTC. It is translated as CASSFWQADQETQYF.

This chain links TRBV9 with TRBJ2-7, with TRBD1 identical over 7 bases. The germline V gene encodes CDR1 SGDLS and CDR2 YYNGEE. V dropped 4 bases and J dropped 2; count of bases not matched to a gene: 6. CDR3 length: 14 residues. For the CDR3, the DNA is TGTGCCAGCAGCATCTCGACAGGGACCTACGAGCAGTACTTC. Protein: CASSISTGTYEQYF.

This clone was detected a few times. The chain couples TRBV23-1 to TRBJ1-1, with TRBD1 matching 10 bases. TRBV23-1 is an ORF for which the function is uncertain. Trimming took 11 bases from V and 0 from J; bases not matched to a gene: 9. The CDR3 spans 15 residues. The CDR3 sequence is CAYGDRGALNTEAFF. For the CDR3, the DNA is TGCGCCTACGGGGACAGGGGCGCCTTGAACACTGAAGCTTTCTTT.

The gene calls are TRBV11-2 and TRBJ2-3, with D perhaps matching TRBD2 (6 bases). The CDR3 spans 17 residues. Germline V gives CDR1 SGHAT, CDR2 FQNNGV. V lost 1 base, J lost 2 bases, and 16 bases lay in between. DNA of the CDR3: TGTGCCAGCAGCTTAGGTCACGGTGGGAGGTACACAGATACGCAGTATTTT. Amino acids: CASSLGHGGRYTDTQYF.

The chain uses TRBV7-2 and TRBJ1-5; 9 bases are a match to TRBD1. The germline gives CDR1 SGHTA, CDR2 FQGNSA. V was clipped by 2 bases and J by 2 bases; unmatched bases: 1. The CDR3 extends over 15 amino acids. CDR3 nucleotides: TGTGCCAGCAGCTTAACAGGGGGCGGCAATCAGCCCCAGCATTTT. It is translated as CASSLTGGGNQPQHF. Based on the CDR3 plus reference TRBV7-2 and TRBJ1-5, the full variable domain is GAGVSQSPSNKVTEKGKDVELRCDPISGHTALYWYRQSLGQGLEFLIYFQGNSAPDKSGLPSDRFSAERTGGSVSTLTIQRTQQEDSAVYLCASSLTGGGNQPQHFGDGTRLSIL.

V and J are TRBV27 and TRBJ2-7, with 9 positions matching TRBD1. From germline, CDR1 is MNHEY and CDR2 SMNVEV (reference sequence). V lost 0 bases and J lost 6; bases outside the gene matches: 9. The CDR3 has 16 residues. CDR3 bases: TGTGCCAGCAGTTTATCTTCCGGGACAGGGATCGGCGAGCAGTACTTC. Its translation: CASSLSSGTGIGEQYF.

CDR3 residues: CATSRDTGTGFYGYTF. The CDR3 bases are TGTGCCACCAGCAGAGACACCGGGACAGGGTTTTATGGCTACACCTTC. The chain links TRBV15 to TRBJ1-2; 9 bases fit TRBD1. The CDR3 extends over 16 amino acids. Germline V lookup: CDR1 LNHNV, CDR2 YYDKDF (reference sequence). The V and J ends lost 0 bases and 5 bases, in that order; junction bases with no gene match: 7.

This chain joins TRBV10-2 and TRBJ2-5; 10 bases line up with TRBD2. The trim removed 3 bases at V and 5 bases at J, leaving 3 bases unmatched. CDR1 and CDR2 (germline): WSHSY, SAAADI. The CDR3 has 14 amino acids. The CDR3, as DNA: TGCGCCAGCAGTGACCTAGCGGGAGTTGAGACCCAGTACTTC. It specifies CASSDLAGVETQYF.

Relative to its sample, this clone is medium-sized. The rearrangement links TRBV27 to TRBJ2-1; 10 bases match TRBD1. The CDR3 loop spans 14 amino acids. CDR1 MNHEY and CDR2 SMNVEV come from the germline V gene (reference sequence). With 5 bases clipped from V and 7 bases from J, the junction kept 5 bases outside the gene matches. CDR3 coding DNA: TGTGCCAGCAGTCCCGGGACAGGGGTGAATGAGCAGTTCTTC. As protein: CASSPGTGVNEQFF.

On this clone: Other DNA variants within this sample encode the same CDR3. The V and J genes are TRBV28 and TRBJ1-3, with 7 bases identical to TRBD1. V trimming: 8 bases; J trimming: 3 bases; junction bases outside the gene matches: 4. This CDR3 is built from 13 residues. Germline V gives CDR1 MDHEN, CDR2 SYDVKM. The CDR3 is CASRGQRGNTIYF. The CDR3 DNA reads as TGTGCCAGCCGGGGACAGCGTGGAAACACCATATATTTT.

The CDR3: CASRSRGASVGGYTF. The CDR3, as DNA: TGTGCCAGCAGATCCCGGGGGGCTTCTGTGGGTGGCTACACCTTC. J is TRBJ1-2 and V is TRBV6-5, with D tentatively TRBD1 (6 bases). From germline, CDR1 is MNHEY and CDR2 SVGAGI. The CDR3 consists of 15 residues. The V end was cut by 6 bases, the J end by 7 bases, with 21 bases between.

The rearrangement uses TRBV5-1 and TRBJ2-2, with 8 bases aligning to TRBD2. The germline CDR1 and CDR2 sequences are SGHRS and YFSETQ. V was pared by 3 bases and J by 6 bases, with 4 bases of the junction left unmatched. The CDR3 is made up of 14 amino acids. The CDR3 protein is CASSSTSVAGELFF. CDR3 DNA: TGCGCCAGCAGCTCGACTAGCGTCGCCGGGGAGCTGTTTTTT.

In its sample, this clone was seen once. The CDR3 DNA reads as TGTGCCAGCAGCGGGCAGGACAGTACGAGCTCTGGAAACACCATATATTTT. Amino acids: CASSGQDSTSSGNTIYF. The gene calls are TRBV9 and TRBJ1-3; possibly TRBD1 for D (6 bases). The CDR3 contains 17 residues. The V and J ends lost 3 bases and 0 bases respectively, with 16 bases between them. Germline-derived CDR1 and CDR2 are SGDLS and YYNGEE.

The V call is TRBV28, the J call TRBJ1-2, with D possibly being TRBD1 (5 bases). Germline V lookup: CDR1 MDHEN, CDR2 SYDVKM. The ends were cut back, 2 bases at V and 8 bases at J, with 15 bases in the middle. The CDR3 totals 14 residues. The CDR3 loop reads CASSLALGLGGYTF. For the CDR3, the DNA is TGTGCCAGCAGTTTAGCTCTGGGACTGGGGGGCTACACCTTC.

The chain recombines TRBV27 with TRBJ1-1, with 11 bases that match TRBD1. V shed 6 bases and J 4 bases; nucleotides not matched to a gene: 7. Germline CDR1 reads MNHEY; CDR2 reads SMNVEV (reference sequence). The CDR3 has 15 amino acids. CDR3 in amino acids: CASRRGQGGGTEAFF. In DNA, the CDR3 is TGTGCCAGCAGGCGGGGACAGGGGGGAGGCACTGAAGCTTTCTTT.

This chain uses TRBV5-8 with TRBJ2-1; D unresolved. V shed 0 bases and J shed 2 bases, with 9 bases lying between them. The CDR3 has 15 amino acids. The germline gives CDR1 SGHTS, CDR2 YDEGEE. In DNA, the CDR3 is TGTGCCAGCAGCTTGGTGATAGTCCCCTACAATGAGCAGTTCTTC. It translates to CASSLVIVPYNEQFF.